This T cell receptor (beta chain) was recorded in a study of T cell repertoires in cytomegalovirus infection. As for the study in general: CMV infection and matching HLA type were both indicated by public TCR beta signatures.

The V end was cut by 8 bases, the J end by 8 bases, with 21 bases between. The germline gives CDR1 SEHNR, CDR2 FQNEAQ (reference sequence). The CDR3 extends over 15 amino acids. The study's findings and limits: Cumulative public TCR beta family frequency identified carriers of CMV plus the relevant HLA. What dominated the ex vivo response were HLA-C-restricted CMV-specific TCR beta clonotypes.

Notes on this clonotype: Its antigen is unknown.

TCRdb fed the reads into MiXCR, producing one record per CDR3 protein. This table holds a few hundred thousand distinct CDR3 sequences, about a sixth found once. The sample comprised CD8+ T cells from PBMCs. This TCR was recovered from a human donor in good health (CMV status not recorded). Some clones in this sample may be carry-over from other donors' samples. This chain uses TRBV7-9 with TRBJ1-4; tentatively, D is TRBD1 (5 bases). The CDR3 nucleotides are TGTGCCAGCTGTCCTATAATCGCAGGGAACGAAAAACTGTTTTTT. This codes for CASCPIIAGNEKLFF.